This T cell receptor beta chain is from a study of T cells expressing NK-cell markers (dated by TCRdb to 2020 to 2021). Broadly, across the study: Fewer than ten donors provided sorted CD3+CD56+NKG2C+, CD3+CD56+NKG2C- and CD3+CD56-NKG2C+ T-cell subsets, whose TCR beta-chain repertoires were profiled. Seven of the eight sequenced donors were HCMV-seropositive and one was HCMV-seronegative. The libraries were sequenced on Illumina HiSeq 2000/2500, MiSeq or NextSeq, producing 2 x 150 bp reads. The eight sequenced donors were randomly selected healthy volunteers, three men and five women. Study-wide findings and limitations: Whether the expanded NKG2C-expressing T cell clones were specific for HCMV antigens was left unclear. In about 6 donors, the dominant CD3+CD56+NKG2C+ clonotypes were found to rank among the top 10 CD8+ clonotypes and to make up roughly 1.0-7.5% of CD8+ T cells. Those dominant clonotypes were again the most abundant among CD3+CD56-NKG2C+ cells in a handful of donors, at roughly 25-65%.

Comments on this clonotype: The specificity of this receptor is unknown.

Sequencing was carried out with an Illumina HiSeq 2000. 5'RACE template switching, by which a universal primer site and unique molecular identifiers were added, was used to make TCR beta cDNA libraries. Priming for cDNA synthesis came from the TCR beta constant segment, and two successive PCR amplification steps followed. In the source study's methods: Reads were demultiplexed and grouped by UMI with MIGEC, and clonotypes were assembled and quantified with MiTCR. To exclude erroneous sequences, any TCR cDNA sequence not supported by at least two reads was discarded. The tcR package was used for downstream repertoire analysis, and clonotypes were matched across fractions by CDR3 nucleotide sequence plus V segment. Antigen specificity was annotated against VDJdb with VDJmatch, allowing one amino acid substitution in CDR3. TCRdb reprocessed the sequencing reads and holds a single record per CDR3 protein sequence, with no DNA. The V and J calls were determined by TCRdb, not by the authors. This sample's table lists a few hundred thousand distinct CDR3 sequences. The ten largest clones capture 5.2% of the sample.

From cysteine to phenylalanine, the CDR3 is 14 amino acids long. No DNA appears here. To determine HCMV serostatus, a commercial ELISA kit was used to detect HCMV-specific IgG in serum. Peripheral blood mononuclear cells were isolated from blood by Ficoll density gradient centrifugation. This sequence originates from a man aged 18 to 69 in good health. The material sequenced was blood T cells: a sorted CD56 or NKG2C T cell subset, CD4+ or CD8+ T cells, or bulk PBMC T cells (not recorded which). The rearrangement joined TRBV12-3 or TRBV12-4 to TRBJ1-2; TCRdb indicates TRBD1, and absent DNA this call remains unverified. The CDR3 in this case is CASTPGTGNYGYTF.